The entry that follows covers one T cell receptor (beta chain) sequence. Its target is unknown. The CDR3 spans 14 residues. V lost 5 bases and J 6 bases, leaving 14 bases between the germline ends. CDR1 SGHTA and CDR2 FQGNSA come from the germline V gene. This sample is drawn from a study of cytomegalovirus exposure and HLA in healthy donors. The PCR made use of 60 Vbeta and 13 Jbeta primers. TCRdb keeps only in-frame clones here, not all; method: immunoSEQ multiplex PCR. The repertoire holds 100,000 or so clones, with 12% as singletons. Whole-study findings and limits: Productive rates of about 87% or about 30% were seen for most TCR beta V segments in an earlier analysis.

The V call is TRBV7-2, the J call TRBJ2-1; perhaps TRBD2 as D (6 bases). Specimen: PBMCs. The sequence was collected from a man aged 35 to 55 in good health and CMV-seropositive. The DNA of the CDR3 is TGTGCCAGCAGCCTGTTGACTAGGACCAATGAGCAGTTCTTC. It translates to CASSLLTRTNEQFF.